This T cell receptor (beta chain) was captured by sequencing in a study of OX40 agonist ivuxolimab in advanced cancers. The wider study: Participants averaged about 60 years of age (range roughly 23 to 90) and were over 75% male. Treatment received earlier with anti-PD-1, anti-PD-L1 or anti-CTLA-4 agents was allowed, and over 30% had some. Three individuals attained partial responses, comprising one hepatocellular carcinoma case and two cutaneous melanoma cases.

Clones were sequenced by immunoSEQ multiplex PCR, and TCRdb holds only the in-frame ones, with some missing. The sample records about 62,000 clones, approximately 79% being singletons. This CDR3 is built from 15 residues. V gave up 5 bases and J gave up 6 bases; unmatched junction bases: 5. Germline-derived CDR1 and CDR2 are SEHNR and FQNEAQ (reference sequence). Material: CD4+ or CD8+ T cells sorted from blood, obtained in a trial of the OX40 agonist ivuxolimab. This chain links TRBV7-9 with TRBJ1-6, with 9 nucleotides matching TRBD1. The source of this sequence is an adult with an advanced solid tumor such as melanoma, head and neck, liver or kidney cancer. The CDR3 here is CASSRGDRANSPLHF. The CDR3 DNA reads as TGTGCCAGCAGCCGAGGGGACAGGGCTAATTCACCCCTCCACTTT. The complete variable domain, with remaining parts taken from reference TRBV7-9 and TRBJ1-6, reads DTGVSQNPRHKITKRGQNVTFRCDPISEHNRLYWYRQTLGQGPEFLTYFQNEAQLEKSRLLSDRFSAERPKGSFSTLEIQRTEQGDSAMYLCASSRGDRANSPLHFGNGTRLTVT.